This is a list of T cell receptor beta chains from one sample in a study of cytomegalovirus exposure and HLA in healthy donors. Assay used: immunoSEQ multiplex PCR; TCRdb lists only in-frame clones, some missing. The sample yields tens of thousands of clones, 82% seen once. The sample consisted of PBMCs. These receptors originate from a man between 45 and 60 years old in good health and CMV-seronegative. Each CDR3 is given with its conserved first and last residue. D genes are given only for firm matches. The size entry is marked missing in some rows and otherwise reads once, few, many or a size class.

-	TRBV4-3	TRBJ1-1	few	CASSQEVFRNTEAFF	TGCGCCAGCAGCCAAGAGGTATTCAGGAACACTGAAGCTTTCTTT
-	TRBV6-5	TRBJ1-3	-	CASSYEGSSNTIYF	TGTGCCAGCAGTTACGAGGGCAGTTCCAACACCATATATTTT
-	TRBV7-2	TRBJ2-4	-	CASSYGLTKNIQYF	TGTGCCAGCAGCTACGGGTTAACCAAAAACATTCAGTACTTC
TRBD2	TRBV30	TRBJ2-1	-	CAWSVLAGSYNEQFF	TGTGCCTGGAGTGTCCTAGCGGGGTCCTACAATGAGCAGTTCTTC
TRBD1	TRBV5-1	TRBJ1-4	-	CASSRTGTATNEKLFF	TGCGCCAGCAGCCGGACAGGGACTGCAACTAATGAAAAACTGTTTTTT
-	TRBV7-7	TRBJ2-2	once	CASSGTSGELFF	TGTGCCAGCAGCGGGACATCCGGGGAGCTGTTTTTT
TRBD2	TRBV6-5	TRBJ2-7	-	CASSSSGTSVYEQYF	TGTGCCAGCAGTAGTTCCGGGACTAGCGTCTACGAGCAGTACTTC
TRBD2	TRBV7-2	TRBJ2-3	few	CASSLGSGGTDTQYF	TGTGCCAGCAGCTTAGGCAGCGGGGGCACAGATACGCAGTATTTT
TRBD1	TRBV6-5	TRBJ1-5	-	CASRQGANQPQHF	TGTGCCAGCAGACAGGGGGCGAATCAGCCCCAGCATTTT
TRBD2	TRBV2	TRBJ2-5	-	CASTNSGVGGETQYF	TGTGCCAGCACGAATAGCGGGGTAGGTGGAGAGACCCAGTACTTC
-	TRBV29-1	TRBJ2-3	-	CSVDVFADTQYF	TGCAGCGTTGATGTTTTCGCAGATACGCAGTATTTT
-	TRBV5-1	TRBJ1-4	-	CASSLDRPNEKLFF	TGCGCCAGCAGCTTGGACAGACCTAATGAAAAACTGTTTTTT
TRBD2	TRBV7-2	TRBJ2-2	-	CASSLAAGGQITGELFF	TGTGCCAGCAGCTTAGCAGCGGGGGGGCAGATCACCGGGGAGCTGTTTTTT
TRBD1	TRBV29-1	TRBJ2-7	-	CSVESDREHEQYF	TGCAGCGTTGAATCGGACAGGGAACACGAGCAGTACTTC
TRBD1	TRBV6-1	TRBJ2-7	-	CASITDRGDSYEQYF	TGTGCCAGCATTACCGACAGGGGGGACTCCTACGAGCAGTACTTC
-	TRBV5-1	TRBJ1-6	-	CASSLMRNKSPLHF	TGCGCCAGCAGCCTCATGCGGAATAAGTCACCCCTCCACTTT